The 10 T cell receptor beta chains listed next were all sequenced from one sample in a study of tissue T cells after allogeneic stem cell transplantation. Using immunoSEQ multiplex PCR, the repertoire was profiled, and TCRdb retains in-frame clones only, with some absent. There are around 5,200 clones in the sample; 33% occur only once, and less than 4.5% lies in the top ten. The sample's time point: mouse harvest day 14 after allogeneic transplant. Mouse grafts combined 10^7 T-cell-depleted bone marrow cells with 10^6 splenic CD5+ T cells. Sequences were obtained from skin. The receptor source for this set is a female BALB/c mouse given C57BL/6 T cells with graft-versus-host disease after an allogeneic hematopoietic cell transplant.

Within the sample, this clone is large (0.1 to 1%). Gene names refer to mouse genes. The CDR3 goes on 1 residue after the read ends, and that part is filled in from the germline J gene. This sequence joins TRBV16 and TRBJ2-7; 7 nucleotides align to TRBD1. In germline, CDR1 is SGHSA, CDR2 FRNQAP. V dropped 0 bases and J dropped 6; count of bases not matched to a gene: 5. The CDR3 has 14 residues. The part of the CDR3 DNA that was read is TGTGCAAGCAGCTTAGAGACAGGGAATTTTGAACAGTAC. It is translated as CASSLETGNFEQY. The full CDR3 protein is CASSLETGNFEQYF.

Regarding this clone: Gene names denote mouse genes. From the germline J gene comes the end of the CDR3, since the read stops 1 residue before it. The genes are TRBV26 and TRBJ2-2; D gene unclear. The CDR3 is 12 amino acids. CDR1 and CDR2 (germline): KGHPV, FQNQEV (reference sequence). V dropped 3 bases and J dropped 1 base, with 0 bases sitting between them. The CDR3 DNA, read in part, is TGTGCCAGCAGTCTAAACACCGGGCAGCTCTAC. Amino acids: CASSLNTGQLY. The entire CDR3 protein is CASSLNTGQLYF.

This clone was observed a few times. The germline and genes are mouse ones. The read ends 1 residue shy of where the CDR3 ends; the end is completed using the germline J gene. J is TRBJ2-7 and V is TRBV26; no definite D call. V lost 0 bases, J lost 3 bases, and 6 bases lay in between. The CDR3 spans 13 residues. Germline loops: CDR1 KGHPV, CDR2 FQNQEV (reference sequence). The DNA read from the CDR3 is TGTGCCAGCAGTCTGTCGAACGGCTATGAACAGTAC. This sequence encodes CASSLSNGYEQY. The full-length CDR3 reads as CASSLSNGYEQYF.

On this clone itself: Mouse germline and gene names are used. The CDR3 end lies 1 residue beyond the end of the read and is filled in from the germline J gene. V is TRBV19 and J is TRBJ1-5, with a tentative D call TRBD1 (6 bases). The CDR3 contains 14 residues. V was cut by 4 bases and J by 4 bases, with 12 bases left in between. Looked up from germline, CDR1 is FNHDT and CDR2 is SITEND (reference sequence). The sequenced part of the CDR3 DNA is TGTGCCAGCAGTCCCGGGACACTAAACCAGGCTCCGCTT. This encodes CASSPGTLNQAPL. The entire CDR3 protein reads CASSPGTLNQAPLF.

A word on this clone: The gene symbols are mouse symbols. CDR3 bases read: TGTGCCAGCAGTCTGTCGCAGGGACGCTATGCTGAGCAGTTC. This codes for CASSLSQGRYAEQF. The entire CDR3 is CASSLSQGRYAEQFF. This chain uses TRBV26 with TRBJ2-1; perhaps D is TRBD1 or TRBD2 (5 bases each). The CDR3 end falls 1 residue outside the read, so it is completed with the germline J gene. Per germline, CDR1 KGHPV and CDR2 FQNQEV (reference sequence). The CDR3 spans 15 residues. The ends were cut back, 0 bases at V and 3 bases at J, with 9 bases in the middle.

Regarding this clone: Gene names and germline match the mouse. The sequence runs out 1 residue before the end of the CDR3; the remainder is reconstructed from the germline J gene. The genes are TRBV26 and TRBJ1-2; D gene unclear. Germline V gives CDR1 KGHPV, CDR2 FQNQEV (reference sequence). This CDR3 is 13 amino acids long. Trimming took 4 bases from V and 0 from J, leaving 6 bases between them. CDR3 region: CASSQGSNSDYTF. The covered CDR3 bases are TGTGCCAGCAGTCAGGGATCAAACTCCGACTACACC.

Within the sample, this clone is medium-sized (0.01 to 0.1%). The gene names given are mouse names. The sequenced fragment ends 1 residue before the CDR3 boundary, so the rest is inferred from the germline J gene. This chain joins TRBV26 and TRBJ2-5, with D tentatively TRBD1 or TRBD2 (6 bases each). The CDR3 is 14 amino acids. V was trimmed by 0 bases and J by 6 bases, leaving 10 bases between them. The germline CDR1 and CDR2 sequences are KGHPV and FQNQEV (reference sequence). CDR3 bases read: TGTGCCAGCAGTCTGTCGATTGGGGGCGACACCCAGTAC. Amino acids: CASSLSIGGDTQY. From start to end, the CDR3 is CASSLSIGGDTQYF.

Regarding this clone: Gene names and germline refer to mouse. The read ends 1 residue shy of where the CDR3 ends; the end is completed using the germline J gene. V is TRBV13-1 and J is TRBJ1-5; TRBD1 agrees at 8 bases. The CDR3 sequence is 15 residues long. Germline-derived CDR1 and CDR2 are NSHNY and SYGAGN. Losses at the gene ends were 0 bases for V and 4 bases for J; bases not matched to a gene: 3. CDR3 bases read: TGTGCCAGCAGTGATGGCAGGGGGCGAAACCAGGCTCCGCTT. It encodes CASSDGRGRNQAPL. The CDR3 in its entirety is CASSDGRGRNQAPLF.

There are a few counts of this clone. These gene names are mouse names. The read finishes 1 residue shy of the CDR3 end, and the germline J gene is used to complete it. The chain has TRBV26 and TRBJ2-2; D remains ambiguous. In germline, CDR1 is KGHPV, CDR2 FQNQEV (reference sequence). V lost 4 bases to trimming and J lost 0 bases, with 6 bases between them. This CDR3 spans 14 amino acids. The CDR3: CASSPTTNTGQLYF. The CDR3 DNA, read in part, is TGTGCCAGCAGTCCGACTACAAACACCGGGCAGCTCTAC.

Regarding this clone: The listed genes are named as in mouse. The read finishes 1 residue shy of the CDR3 end, and the germline J gene is used to complete it. V usage is TRBV13-1 and J usage is TRBJ2-5; perhaps TRBD2 as D (6 bases). Trimming took 1 base from V and 6 from J, leaving 12 bases between them. CDR3 length: 14 amino acids. The germline CDR1 and CDR2 sequences are NSHNY and SYGAGN. CDR3 bases read: TGTGCCAGCAGTGATCCTGGGGAGGGGGACACCCAGTAC. Amino acids: CASSDPGEGDTQY. The CDR3 in full is CASSDPGEGDTQYF.